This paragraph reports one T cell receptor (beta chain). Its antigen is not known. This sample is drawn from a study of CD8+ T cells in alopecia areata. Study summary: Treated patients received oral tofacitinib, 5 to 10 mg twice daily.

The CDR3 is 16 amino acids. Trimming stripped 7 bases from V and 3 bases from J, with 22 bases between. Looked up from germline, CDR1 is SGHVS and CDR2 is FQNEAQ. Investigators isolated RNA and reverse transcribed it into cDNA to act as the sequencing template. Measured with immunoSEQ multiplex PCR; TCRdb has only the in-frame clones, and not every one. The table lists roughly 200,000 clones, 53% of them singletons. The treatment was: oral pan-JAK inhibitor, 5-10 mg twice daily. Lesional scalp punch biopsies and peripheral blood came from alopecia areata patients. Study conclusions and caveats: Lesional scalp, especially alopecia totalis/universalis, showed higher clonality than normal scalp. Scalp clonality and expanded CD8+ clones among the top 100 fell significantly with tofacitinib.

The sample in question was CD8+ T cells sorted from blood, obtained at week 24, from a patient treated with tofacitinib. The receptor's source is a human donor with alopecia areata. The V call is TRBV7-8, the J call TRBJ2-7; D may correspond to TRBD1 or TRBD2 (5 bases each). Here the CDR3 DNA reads TGTGCCAGCAACTCCAAACTCGGGACCACGGGCTACGAGCAGTACTTC. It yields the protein CASNSKLGTTGYEQYF.